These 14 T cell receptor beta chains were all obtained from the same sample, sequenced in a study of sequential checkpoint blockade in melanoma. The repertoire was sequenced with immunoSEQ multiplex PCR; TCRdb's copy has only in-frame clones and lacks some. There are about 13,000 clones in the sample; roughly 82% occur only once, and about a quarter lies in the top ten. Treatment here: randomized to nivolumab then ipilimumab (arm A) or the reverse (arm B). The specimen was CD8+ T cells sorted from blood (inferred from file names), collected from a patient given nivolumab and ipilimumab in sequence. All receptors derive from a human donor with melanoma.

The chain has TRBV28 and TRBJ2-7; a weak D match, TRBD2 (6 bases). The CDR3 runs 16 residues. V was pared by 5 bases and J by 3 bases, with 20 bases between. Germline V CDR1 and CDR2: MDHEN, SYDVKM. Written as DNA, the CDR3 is TGTGCCAGCAGTCTGACCACCCGGGACTCGGACTACGAGCAGTACTTC. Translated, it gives CASSLTTRDSDYEQYF.

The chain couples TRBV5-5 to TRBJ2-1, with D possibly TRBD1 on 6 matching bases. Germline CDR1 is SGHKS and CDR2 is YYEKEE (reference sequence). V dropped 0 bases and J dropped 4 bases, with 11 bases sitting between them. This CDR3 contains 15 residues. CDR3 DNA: TGTGCCAGCAGCTTGGGGACAGATGGTTACAATGAGCAGTTCTTC. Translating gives CASSLGTDGYNEQFF.

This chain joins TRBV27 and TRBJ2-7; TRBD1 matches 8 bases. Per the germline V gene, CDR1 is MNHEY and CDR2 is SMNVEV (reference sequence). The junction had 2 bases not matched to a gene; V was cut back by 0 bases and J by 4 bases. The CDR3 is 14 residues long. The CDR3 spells CASSLSRQGYEQYF. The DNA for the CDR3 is TGTGCCAGCAGTTTATCCCGACAGGGGTACGAGCAGTACTTC.

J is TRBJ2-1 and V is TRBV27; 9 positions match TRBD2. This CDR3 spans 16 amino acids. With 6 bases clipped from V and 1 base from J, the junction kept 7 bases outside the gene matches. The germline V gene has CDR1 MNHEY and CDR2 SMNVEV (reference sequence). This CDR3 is CASSLSGRRSYNEQFF. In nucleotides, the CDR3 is TGTGCCAGCAGCCTTAGCGGGAGACGGTCCTACAATGAGCAGTTCTTC.

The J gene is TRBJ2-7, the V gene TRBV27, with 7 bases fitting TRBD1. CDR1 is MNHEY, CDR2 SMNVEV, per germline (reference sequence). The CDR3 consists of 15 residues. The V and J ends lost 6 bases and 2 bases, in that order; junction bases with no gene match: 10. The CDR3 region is CASSSHLGTAYEQYF. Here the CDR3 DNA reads TGTGCCAGCAGCTCCCACCTCGGGACAGCCTACGAGCAGTACTTC.

The CDR3, as DNA: TGTGCCAGCAGCTCACCTAGGGGGATGAGGGAGGGGACTGAAGCTTTCTTT. It is translated as CASSSPRGMREGTEAFF. The J gene is TRBJ1-1, the V gene TRBV7-6, with D maybe TRBD1 (6 bases). Trimming removed 4 bases from V and 5 bases from J, with 23 bases in between. Germline V gives CDR1 SGHVS, CDR2 FNYEAQ. This CDR3 has 17 residues.

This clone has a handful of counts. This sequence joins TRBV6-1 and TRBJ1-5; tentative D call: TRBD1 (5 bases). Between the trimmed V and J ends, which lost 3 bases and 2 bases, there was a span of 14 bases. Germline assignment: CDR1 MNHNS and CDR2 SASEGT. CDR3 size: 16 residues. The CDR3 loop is CASSEGRLAGNQPQHF. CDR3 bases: TGTGCCAGCAGTGAGGGGCGACTCGCTGGCAATCAGCCCCAGCATTTT.

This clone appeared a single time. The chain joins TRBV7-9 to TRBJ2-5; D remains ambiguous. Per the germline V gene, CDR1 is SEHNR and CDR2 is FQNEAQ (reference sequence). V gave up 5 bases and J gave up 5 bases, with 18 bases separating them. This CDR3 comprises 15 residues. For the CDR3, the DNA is TGTGCCAGCAGCCTCCCGGCTGAGGCCCGGGAGACCCAGTACTTC. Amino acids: CASSLPAEARETQYF.

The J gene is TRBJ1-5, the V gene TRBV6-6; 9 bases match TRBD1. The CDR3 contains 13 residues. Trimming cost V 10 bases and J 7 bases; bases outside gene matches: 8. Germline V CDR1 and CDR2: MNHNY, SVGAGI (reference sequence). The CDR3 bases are TGTGCCATCGACAGGGGGATAGGCCAGCCCCAGCATTTT. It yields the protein CAIDRGIGQPQHF.

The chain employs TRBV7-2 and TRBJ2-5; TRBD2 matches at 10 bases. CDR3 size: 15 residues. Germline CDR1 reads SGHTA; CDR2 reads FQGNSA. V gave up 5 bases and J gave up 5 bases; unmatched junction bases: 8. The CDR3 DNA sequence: TGTGCCAGCAGCCACAGCGGGGGGGCCTTCGAGACCCAGTACTTC. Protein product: CASSHSGGAFETQYF.

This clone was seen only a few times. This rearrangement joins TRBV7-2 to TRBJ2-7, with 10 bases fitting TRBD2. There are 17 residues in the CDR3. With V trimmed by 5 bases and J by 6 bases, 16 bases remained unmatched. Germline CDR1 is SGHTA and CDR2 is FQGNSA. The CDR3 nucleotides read TGTGCCAGCAGCCCCGGACTAGCGGATCCGTCCTACGTCGAGCAGTACTTC. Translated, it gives CASSPGLADPSYVEQYF.

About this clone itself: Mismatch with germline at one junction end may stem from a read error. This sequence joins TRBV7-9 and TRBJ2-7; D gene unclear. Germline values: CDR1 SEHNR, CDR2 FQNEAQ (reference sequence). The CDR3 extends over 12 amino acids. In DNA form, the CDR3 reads TGTGCCAGCAGCTTACAGGCCTACGGGCAGTACTTC. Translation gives CASSLQAYGQYF.

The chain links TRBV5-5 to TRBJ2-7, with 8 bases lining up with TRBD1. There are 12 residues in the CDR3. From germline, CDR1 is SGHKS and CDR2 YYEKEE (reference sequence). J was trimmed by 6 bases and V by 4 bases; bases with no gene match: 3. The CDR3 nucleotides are TGTGCCAGCAGCCGGACAGGGATCGAGCAGTACTTC. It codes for CASSRTGIEQYF.

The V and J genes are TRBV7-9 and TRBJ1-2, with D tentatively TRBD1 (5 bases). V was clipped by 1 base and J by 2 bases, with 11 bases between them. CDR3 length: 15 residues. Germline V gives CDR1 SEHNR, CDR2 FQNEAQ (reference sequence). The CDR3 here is CASSLEGRFNYGYTF. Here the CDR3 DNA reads TGTGCCAGCAGCTTAGAGGGGCGGTTCAACTATGGCTACACCTTC.